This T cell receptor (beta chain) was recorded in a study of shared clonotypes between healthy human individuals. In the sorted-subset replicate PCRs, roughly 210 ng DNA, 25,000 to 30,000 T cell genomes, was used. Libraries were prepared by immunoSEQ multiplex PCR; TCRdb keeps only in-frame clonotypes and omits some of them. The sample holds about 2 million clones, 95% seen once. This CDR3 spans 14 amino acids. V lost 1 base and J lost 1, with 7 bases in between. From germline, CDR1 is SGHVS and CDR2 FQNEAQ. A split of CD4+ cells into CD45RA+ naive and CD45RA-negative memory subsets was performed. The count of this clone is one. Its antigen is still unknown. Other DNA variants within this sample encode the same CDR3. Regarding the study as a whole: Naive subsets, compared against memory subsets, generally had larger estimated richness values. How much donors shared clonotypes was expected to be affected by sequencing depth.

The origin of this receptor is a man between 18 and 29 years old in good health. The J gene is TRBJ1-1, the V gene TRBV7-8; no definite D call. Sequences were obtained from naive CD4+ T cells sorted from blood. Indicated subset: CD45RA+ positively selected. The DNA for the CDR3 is TGTGCCAGCAGCTTAGGGACGGCGAACACTGAAGCTTTCTTT. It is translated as CASSLGTANTEAFF.